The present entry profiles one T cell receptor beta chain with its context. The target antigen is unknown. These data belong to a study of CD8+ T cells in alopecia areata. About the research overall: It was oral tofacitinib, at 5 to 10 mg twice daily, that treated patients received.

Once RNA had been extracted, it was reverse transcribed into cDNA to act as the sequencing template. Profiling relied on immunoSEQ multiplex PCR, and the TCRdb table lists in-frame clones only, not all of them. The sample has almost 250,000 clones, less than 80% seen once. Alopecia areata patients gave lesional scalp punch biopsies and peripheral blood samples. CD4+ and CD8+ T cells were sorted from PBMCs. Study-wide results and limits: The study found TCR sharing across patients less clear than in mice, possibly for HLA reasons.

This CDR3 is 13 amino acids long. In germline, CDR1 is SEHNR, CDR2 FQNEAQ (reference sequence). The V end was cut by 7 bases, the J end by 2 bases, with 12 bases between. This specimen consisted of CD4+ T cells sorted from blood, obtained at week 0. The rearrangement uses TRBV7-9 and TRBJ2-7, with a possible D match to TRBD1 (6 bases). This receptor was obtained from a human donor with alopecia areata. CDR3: CASNPGHPYEQYF. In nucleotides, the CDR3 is TGTGCCAGCAACCCGGGACATCCCTACGAGCAGTACTTC.